The 21 T cell receptor beta chains below come from one sample, sequenced in a study of blood T cell repertoires in COVID-19. This table comes from immunoSEQ multiplex PCR, and its TCRdb copy is limited to in-frame clones, with some not included. The sample carries 250,000 or so clones, around nine tenths recorded once. Specimen: peripheral blood. The receptors originated from a man aged 18 to 35 with active or convalescent COVID-19.

The chain uses TRBV19 and TRBJ1-2, with 7 nucleotides matching TRBD1. Germline lookup yields CDR1 LNHDA and CDR2 SQIVND (reference sequence). After removal of 3 bases from V and 2 bases from J, the junction contained 9 bases not matched to a gene. The CDR3 runs 16 residues. Written as DNA, the CDR3 is TGTGCCAGTAGTATCAATTCCGGGACAGAAAACTATGGCTACACCTTC. Translated, it gives CASSINSGTENYGYTF.

The CDR3 here is CASSSGQGAYLEKLFF. The DNA for the CDR3 is TGTGCCAGCAGCTCGGGACAGGGGGCGTATCTTGAAAAACTGTTTTTT. The genes are TRBV7-2 and TRBJ1-4; 12 bases agree with TRBD1. The CDR3 loop spans 16 amino acids. V shed 4 bases and J 7 bases; nucleotides not matched to a gene: 7. Germline values: CDR1 SGHTA, CDR2 FQGNSA.

This clone was seen more than once but under ten times. This sequence joins TRBV28 and TRBJ2-1, with 9 positions matching TRBD1. The CDR3 totals 14 residues. With V trimmed by 6 bases and J by 5 bases, 5 bases remained unmatched. Germline-derived CDR1 and CDR2 are MDHEN and SYDVKM. The CDR3 nucleotides are TGTGCCAGCAGCCGGACAGGGGAAAACAATGAGCAGTTCTTC. Translating it yields CASSRTGENNEQFF.

The V and J genes are TRBV4-3 and TRBJ2-3; 11 bases are a match to TRBD2. With V trimmed by 0 bases and J by 5 bases, 7 bases remained unmatched. Germline V gene sequence: CDR1 LGHNA, CDR2 YSLEER. This CDR3 has 17 amino acids. CDR3 in amino acids: CASSQDRGLAGGDTQYF. DNA of the CDR3: TGCGCCAGCAGCCAAGACCGGGGGCTAGCGGGGGGAGATACGCAGTATTTT.

The chain links TRBV19 to TRBJ2-1; tentative D call: TRBD2 (6 bases). CDR3 length equals 15 residues. The germline V gene encodes CDR1 LNHDA and CDR2 SQIVND (reference sequence). V was pared by 1 base and J by 6 bases, with 13 bases between. The CDR3 spells CASSIAPGVVNEQFF. In DNA, the CDR3 is TGTGCCAGTAGTATAGCCCCGGGAGTCGTCAATGAGCAGTTCTTC.

The CDR3, as DNA: TGCGCCAGCAGCTTGGGACAGGGGCTTGATCAGCCCCAGCATTTT. This encodes CASSLGQGLDQPQHF. The chain has TRBV5-1 and TRBJ1-5; 8 bases are a match to TRBD1. Trimming removed 0 bases from V and 5 bases from J; junction bases left unmatched: 4. The CDR3 is 15 amino acids. Looked up from germline, CDR1 is SGHRS and CDR2 is YFSETQ.

J is TRBJ1-2 and V is TRBV14; D is unclear. Germline CDR1 SGHDN, CDR2 FVKESK. With 2 bases removed from V and 5 bases from J, the gap between germline ends came to 9 bases. The CDR3 runs 13 residues. Here the CDR3 DNA reads TGTGCCAGCAGCCAATTTAGTGGTTATGGCTACACCTTC. Translated: CASSQFSGYGYTF.

This clone came up many times. The gene calls are TRBV5-3 and TRBJ1-1; D is possibly TRBD1 (5 bases). TRBV5-3 carries the ORF label, with uncertain function. CDR3 length: 17 residues. V lost 2 bases to trimming and J lost 5 bases, with 22 bases between them. CDR3 DNA: TGTGCCAGAAGCTTTCAGGGCAAATACAGAGCGAGGACTGAAGCTTTCTTT. This encodes CARSFQGKYRARTEAFF.

The chain links TRBV4-1 to TRBJ1-1; weak D call: TRBD1 (5 bases). This CDR3 spans 14 amino acids. V lost 4 bases and J lost 2, with 11 bases in between. Germline V gene sequence: CDR1 MGHRA, CDR2 YSYEKL. The chain's CDR3 is CASSLTALNTEAFF. The DNA of the CDR3 is TGCGCCAGCAGCCTGACAGCACTTAACACTGAAGCTTTCTTT.

The V call is TRBV5-4, the J call TRBJ1-2, with 10 nucleotides matching TRBD1. The CDR3 totals 15 residues. Losses at the gene ends were 1 base for V and 4 bases for J; bases not matched to a gene: 4. Germline V gene data show CDR1 as SGHNT and CDR2 as YYREEE (reference sequence). CDR3 loop: CASSLTGQGGYGYTF. The CDR3 DNA sequence: TGTGCCAGCAGCTTGACAGGACAGGGGGGCTATGGCTACACCTTC.

The J gene is TRBJ1-2, the V gene TRBV5-1, with D hard to call. The germline V and J ends were trimmed by 1 base and 4 bases, with 14 bases remaining between them. Germline CDR1 and CDR2: SGHRS and YFSETQ. This CDR3 is built from 15 residues. The CDR3, as DNA: TGCGCCAGCAGCTTGTCGCGGGTCGGTAGCTATGGCTACACCTTC. Translated: CASSLSRVGSYGYTF.

J is TRBJ2-1 and V is TRBV14, with TRBD1 matching over 9 bases. Unmatched junction bases numbered 9, after V lost 6 bases and J lost 6 bases. This CDR3 is 15 amino acids long. Germline V gene data show CDR1 as SGHDN and CDR2 as FVKESK. The CDR3 sequence is CASSWGTGSGNEQFF. CDR3 DNA sequence: TGTGCCAGCAGTTGGGGGACAGGGTCGGGCAATGAGCAGTTCTTC.

The gene calls are TRBV27 and TRBJ2-7; 8 bases agree with TRBD1. Germline assignment: CDR1 MNHEY and CDR2 SMNVEV (reference sequence). V dropped 3 bases and J dropped 6; count of bases not matched to a gene: 10. The CDR3 is 15 amino acids. Here the CDR3 DNA reads TGTGCCAGCAGTTTCGAGCAGGGGGCCGTACGCGAGCAGTACTTC. The encoded protein is CASSFEQGAVREQYF.

The chain links TRBV5-8 to TRBJ2-7, with a weak D call TRBD2 (5 bases). Germline CDR1 reads SGHTS; CDR2 reads YDEGEE. This CDR3 contains 16 residues. Trimming cost V 5 bases and J 5 bases, with 23 bases left between them. CDR3 region: CASSFVPGVRSHEQYF. The CDR3 nucleotides read TGTGCCAGCAGTTTTGTTCCCGGGGTTAGGAGCCACGAGCAGTACTTC.

This chain links TRBV9 with TRBJ2-3; weak D call: TRBD2 (5 bases). This CDR3 region has 13 residues. V lost 0 bases and J lost 4, with 6 bases in between. CDR1 is SGDLS and CDR2 is YYNGEE in the germline V gene. The CDR3 loop reads CASSVVGADTQYF. Here the CDR3 DNA reads TGTGCCAGCAGCGTAGTGGGAGCAGATACGCAGTATTTT.

The CDR3 region has the DNA TGTGCCAGCAGCCAACTTACCGGGACATCCTCCCGCGAGCAGTACTTC. As protein: CASSQLTGTSSREQYF. The rearrangement uses TRBV3-1 (or the pseudogene TRBV3-2) and TRBJ2-7; maybe TRBD1 (6 bases). Germline CDR1 reads LGHDT; CDR2 reads YNNKEL (reference sequence). Trimming removed 2 bases from V and 6 bases from J, with 20 bases in between. This CDR3 region has 16 residues.

This chain connects TRBV12-5 to TRBJ1-2; 11 positions match TRBD1. V was clipped by 3 bases and J by 3 bases; unmatched bases: 3. This CDR3 spans 15 amino acids. CDR1 and CDR2 (germline): LGHNT, FRNRAP. The CDR3 is CASGFQDRGHYGYTF. CDR3 bases: TGTGCTAGTGGTTTCCAGGACAGGGGGCACTATGGCTACACCTTC. The full variable domain, rest sourced from reference TRBV12-5 and TRBJ1-2, is DARVTQTPRHKVTEMGQEVTMRCQPILGHNTVFWYRQTMMQGLELLAYFRNRAPLDDSGMPKDRFSAEMPDATLATLKIQPSEPRDSAVYFCASGFQDRGHYGYTFGSGTRLTVV.

The genes are TRBV5-6 and TRBJ2-1, with TRBD2 matching over 11 bases. The CDR3 extends over 16 amino acids. Unmatched junction bases numbered 7, after V lost 0 bases and J lost 8 bases. The V gene's germline CDR1 is SGHDT and CDR2 YYEEEE. The CDR3 bases are TGTGCCAGCAGCTTGGTGTCTAGCGGGAGGTCCGATGAGCAGTTCTTC. It is translated as CASSLVSSGRSDEQFF.

The chain recombines TRBV4-3 with TRBJ1-4; tentative D call: TRBD1 (6 bases). V was cut by 4 bases and J by 0 bases, with 12 bases left in between. The CDR3 covers 16 residues. CDR1 LGHNA and CDR2 YSLEER come from the germline V gene. CDR3 bases: TGCGCCAGCAGCCTACAGGGAACCGCAACTAATGAAAAACTGTTTTTT. Protein product: CASSLQGTATNEKLFF.

The chain couples TRBV18 to TRBJ2-7; 10 nucleotides line up with TRBD2. The CDR3 is 16 amino acids. Germline CDR1 is KGHSH and CDR2 is LQKENI. The junction had 7 bases not matched to a gene; V was cut back by 0 bases and J by 5 bases. CDR3 in DNA: TGTGCCAGCTCACCACCTCTTCTAGCGGGGGACCACGAGCAGTACTTC. This encodes CASSPPLLAGDHEQYF. Looking up the rest from reference TRBV18 and TRBJ2-7 gives the full variable domain: NAGVMQNPRHLVRRRGQEARLRCSPMKGHSHVYWYRQLPEEGLKFMVYLQKENIIDESGMPKERFSAEFPKEGPSILRIQQVVRGDSAAYFCASSPPLLAGDHEQYFGPGTRLTVT.

In its sample, this clone was seen once. The CDR3 is CATSRELAGAYEQYF. As DNA, the CDR3 is TGTGCCACCAGCAGAGAGCTAGCGGGGGCCTACGAGCAGTACTTC. J is TRBJ2-7 and V is TRBV15; 10 bases agree with TRBD2. V gave up 0 bases and J gave up 2 bases; unmatched junction bases: 1. This CDR3 region has 15 residues. Germline CDR1 reads LNHNV; CDR2 reads YYDKDF (reference sequence).